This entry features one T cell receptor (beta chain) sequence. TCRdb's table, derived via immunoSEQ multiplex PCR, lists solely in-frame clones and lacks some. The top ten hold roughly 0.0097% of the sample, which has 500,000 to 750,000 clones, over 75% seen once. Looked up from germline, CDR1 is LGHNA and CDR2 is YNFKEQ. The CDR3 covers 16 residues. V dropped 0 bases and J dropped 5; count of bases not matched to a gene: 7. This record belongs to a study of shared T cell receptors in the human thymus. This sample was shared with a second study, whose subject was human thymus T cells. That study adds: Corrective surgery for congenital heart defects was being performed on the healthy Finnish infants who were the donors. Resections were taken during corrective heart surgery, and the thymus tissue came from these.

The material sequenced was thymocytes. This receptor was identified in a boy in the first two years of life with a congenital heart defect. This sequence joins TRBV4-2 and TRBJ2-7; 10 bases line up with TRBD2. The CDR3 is CASSQERLAGANEQYF. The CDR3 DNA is TGTGCCAGCAGCCAAGAACGGCTAGCGGGAGCCAACGAGCAGTACTTC.